One T cell receptor (beta chain) is described in this entry. The sample is drawn from a study of Ad26.COV2.S vaccination and SARS-CoV-2 variants. For the study at large: Once, or twice with 56 days between doses, Ad26.COV2.S was given intramuscularly.

This sample's treatment: some 20 received Ad26.COV2.S at low or high dose, single or two shots; five or six received placebo; per-sample allocation not given. Collection of samples fell on day 63 after the first vaccine or placebo injection. Wuhan-strain SARS-CoV-2 spike was expressed by the Ad26 vector that made up the vaccine. Sequenced by immunoSEQ multiplex PCR; TCRdb stores in-frame clones only, minus some. Here the sample spans about 400,000 clones, 70% to 90% being singletons. The germline V gene has CDR1 MGHDK and CDR2 SYGVNS. The CDR3 is 16 amino acids. The V and J ends lost 4 bases and 0 bases respectively, with 13 bases between them.

The gene calls are TRBV25-1 and TRBJ1-3; D is uncertain. This TCR was recovered from a person aged 18-60 years who received the Ad26.COV2.S COVID-19 vaccine or a placebo. The sample was peripheral blood, taken in a trial of Ad26.COV2.S vaccine versus placebo. CDR3 sequence (DNA): TGTGCCAGCAGTGCCTACACATCCCTCTCTGGAAACACCATATATTTT. Its translation: CASSAYTSLSGNTIYF.